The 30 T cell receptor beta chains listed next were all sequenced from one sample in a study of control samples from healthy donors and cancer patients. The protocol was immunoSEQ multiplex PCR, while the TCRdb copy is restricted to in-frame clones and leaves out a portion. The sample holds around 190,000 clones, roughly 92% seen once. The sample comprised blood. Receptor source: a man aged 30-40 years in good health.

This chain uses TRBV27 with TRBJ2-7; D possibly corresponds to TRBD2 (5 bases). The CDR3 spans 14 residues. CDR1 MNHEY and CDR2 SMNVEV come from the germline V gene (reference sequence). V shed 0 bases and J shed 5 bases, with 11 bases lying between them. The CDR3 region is CASSLSGVPNEQYF. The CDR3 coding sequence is TGTGCCAGCAGTTTATCCGGGGTCCCCAACGAGCAGTACTTC.

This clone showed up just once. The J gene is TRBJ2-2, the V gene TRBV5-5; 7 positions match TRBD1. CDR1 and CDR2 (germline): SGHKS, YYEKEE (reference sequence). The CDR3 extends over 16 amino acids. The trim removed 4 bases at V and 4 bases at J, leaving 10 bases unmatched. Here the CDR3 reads CASSPGQAPSTGELFF. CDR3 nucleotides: TGTGCCAGCAGCCCCGGACAGGCCCCGAGCACCGGGGAGCTGTTTTTT.

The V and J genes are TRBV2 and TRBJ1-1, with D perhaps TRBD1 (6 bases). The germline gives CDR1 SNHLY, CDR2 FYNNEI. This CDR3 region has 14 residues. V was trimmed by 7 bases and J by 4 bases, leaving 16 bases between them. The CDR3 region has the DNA TGTGCCAGCACTCCTCAAGGGGGTTTCACTGAAGCTTTCTTT. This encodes CASTPQGGFTEAFF.

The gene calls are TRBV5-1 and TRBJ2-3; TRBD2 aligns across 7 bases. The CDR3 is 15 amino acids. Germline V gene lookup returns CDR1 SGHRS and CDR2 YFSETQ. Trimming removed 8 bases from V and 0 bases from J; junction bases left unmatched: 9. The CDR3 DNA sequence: TGCGCCAGTATGAGGGACTACCTTAGCACAGATACGCAGTATTTT. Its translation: CASMRDYLSTDTQYF.

The CDR3 region has the DNA TGTGCCAGCAAGGCGGGGACTTATGGCTACACCTTC. Protein sequence: CASKAGTYGYTF. V is TRBV9 and J is TRBJ1-2, with a tentative D call TRBD1 (5 bases). Germline V gene sequence: CDR1 SGDLS, CDR2 YYNGEE. Deletions cut 6 bases from V and 5 bases from J, with 11 bases between. There are 12 residues in the CDR3.

The CDR3 region is CASSVLFRDRGRNEQFF. CDR3 nucleotide sequence: TGTGCCAGCAGTGTCCTTTTTCGGGACAGGGGTAGGAATGAGCAGTTCTTC. The V gene is TRBV2, the J gene TRBJ2-1; TRBD1 matches 10 bases. From germline, CDR1 is SNHLY and CDR2 FYNNEI. The length of the CDR3 is 17 residues. The J segment lost 7 bases and the V segment lost 4 bases, leaving 13 bases of the junction unmatched.

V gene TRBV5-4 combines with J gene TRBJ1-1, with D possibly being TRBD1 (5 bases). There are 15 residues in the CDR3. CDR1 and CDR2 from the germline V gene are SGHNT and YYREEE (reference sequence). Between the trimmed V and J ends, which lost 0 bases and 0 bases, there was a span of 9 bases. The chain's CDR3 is CASSLDLTVNTEAFF. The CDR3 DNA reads TGTGCCAGCAGCTTGGATTTGACAGTGAACACTGAAGCTTTCTTT.

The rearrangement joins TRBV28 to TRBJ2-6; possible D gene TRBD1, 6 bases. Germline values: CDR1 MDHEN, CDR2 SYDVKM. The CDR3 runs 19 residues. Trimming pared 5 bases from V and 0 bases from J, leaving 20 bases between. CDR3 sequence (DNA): TGTGCCAGCAGTAGGGGGACATCTCTGGGGCACTCTGGGGCCAACGTCCTGACTTTC. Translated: CASSRGTSLGHSGANVLTF.

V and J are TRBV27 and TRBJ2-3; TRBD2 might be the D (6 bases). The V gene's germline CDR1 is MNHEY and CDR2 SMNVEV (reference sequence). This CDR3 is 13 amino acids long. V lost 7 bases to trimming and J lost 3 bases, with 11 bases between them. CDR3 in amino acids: CASIGLTTDTQYF. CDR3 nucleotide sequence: TGTGCCAGCATCGGACTAACTACAGATACGCAGTATTTT.

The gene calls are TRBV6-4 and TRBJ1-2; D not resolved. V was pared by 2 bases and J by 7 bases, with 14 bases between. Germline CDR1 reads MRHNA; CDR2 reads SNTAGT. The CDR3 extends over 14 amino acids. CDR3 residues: CASSDRVGAGGYTF. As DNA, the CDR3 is TGTGCCAGCAGTGACCGTGTTGGAGCCGGTGGCTACACCTTC.

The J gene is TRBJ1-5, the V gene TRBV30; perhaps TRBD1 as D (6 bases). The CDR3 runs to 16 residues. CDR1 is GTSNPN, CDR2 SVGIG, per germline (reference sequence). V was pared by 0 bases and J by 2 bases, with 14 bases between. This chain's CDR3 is CAWSVPGPGGNQPQHF. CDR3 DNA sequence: TGTGCCTGGAGTGTACCGGGTCCAGGGGGCAATCAGCCCCAGCATTTT.

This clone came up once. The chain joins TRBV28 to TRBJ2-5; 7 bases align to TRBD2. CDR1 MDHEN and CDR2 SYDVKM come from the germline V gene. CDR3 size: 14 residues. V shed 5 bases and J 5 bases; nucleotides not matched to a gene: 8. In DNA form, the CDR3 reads TGTGCCAGCAGTCCCCAGCGGGATGGGGAGACCCAGTACTTC. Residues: CASSPQRDGETQYF.

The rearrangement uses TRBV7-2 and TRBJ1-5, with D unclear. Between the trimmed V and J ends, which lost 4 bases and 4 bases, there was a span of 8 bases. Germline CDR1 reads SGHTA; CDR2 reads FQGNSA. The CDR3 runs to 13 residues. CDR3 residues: CASSSLRNQPQHF. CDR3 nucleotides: TGTGCCAGCAGCTCCCTCAGAAATCAGCCCCAGCATTTT.

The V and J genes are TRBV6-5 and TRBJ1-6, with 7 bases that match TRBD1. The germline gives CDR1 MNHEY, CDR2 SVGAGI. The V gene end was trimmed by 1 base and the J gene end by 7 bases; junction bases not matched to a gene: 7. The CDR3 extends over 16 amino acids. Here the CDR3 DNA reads TGTGCCAGCAGTTACTTAACGGGACAGATGAATTCACCCCTCCACTTT. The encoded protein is CASSYLTGQMNSPLHF.

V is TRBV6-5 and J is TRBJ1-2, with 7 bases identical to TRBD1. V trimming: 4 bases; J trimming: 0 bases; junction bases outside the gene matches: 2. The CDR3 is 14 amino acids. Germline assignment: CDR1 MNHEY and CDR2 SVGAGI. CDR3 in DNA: TGTGCCAGCAGTTCCGGGACAGCTAACTATGGCTACACCTTC. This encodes CASSSGTANYGYTF.

The CDR3 reads CASSLGSGVFGYTF. The CDR3 region has the DNA TGTGCCAGCAGCTTAGGCTCAGGGGTGTTTGGCTACACCTTC. The V gene is TRBV11-2, the J gene TRBJ1-2; a weak D match, TRBD1 (6 bases). Trimming left V 1 base short and J 7 bases short, with 13 bases between. The CDR3 contains 14 residues. From germline, CDR1 is SGHAT and CDR2 FQNNGV.

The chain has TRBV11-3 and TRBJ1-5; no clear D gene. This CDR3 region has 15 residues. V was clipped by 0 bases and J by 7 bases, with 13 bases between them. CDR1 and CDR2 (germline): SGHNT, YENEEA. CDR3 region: CASSLDQQLGQPQHF. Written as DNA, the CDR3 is TGTGCCAGCAGCTTAGATCAACAGCTTGGCCAGCCCCAGCATTTT.

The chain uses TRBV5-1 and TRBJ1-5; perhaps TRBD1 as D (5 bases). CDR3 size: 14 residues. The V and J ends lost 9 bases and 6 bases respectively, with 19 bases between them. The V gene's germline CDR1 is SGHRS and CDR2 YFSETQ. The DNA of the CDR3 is TGCGCCACCCCAAACTTCAGGGAGGGTCAGCCCCAGCATTTT. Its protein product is CATPNFREGQPQHF.

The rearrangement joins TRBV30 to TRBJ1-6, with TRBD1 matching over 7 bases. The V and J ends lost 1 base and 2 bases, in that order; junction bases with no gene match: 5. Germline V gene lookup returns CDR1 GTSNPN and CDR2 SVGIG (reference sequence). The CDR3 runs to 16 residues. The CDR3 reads CAWSADRTTYNSPLHF. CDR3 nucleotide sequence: TGTGCCTGGAGTGCGGACAGGACTACCTATAATTCACCCCTCCACTTT.

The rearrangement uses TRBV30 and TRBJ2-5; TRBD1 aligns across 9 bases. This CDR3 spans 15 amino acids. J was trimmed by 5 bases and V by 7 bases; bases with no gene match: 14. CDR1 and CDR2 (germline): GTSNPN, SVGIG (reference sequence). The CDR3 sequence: CASTGVSGTGETQYF. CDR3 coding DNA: TGTGCCTCCACCGGGGTTTCCGGGACAGGGGAGACCCAGTACTTC.

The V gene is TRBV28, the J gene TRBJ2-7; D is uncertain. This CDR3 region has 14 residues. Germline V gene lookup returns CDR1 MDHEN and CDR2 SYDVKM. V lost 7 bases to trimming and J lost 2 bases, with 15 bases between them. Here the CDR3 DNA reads TGTGCCAGCACCTCCCTGGGGAAACCCTACGAGCAGTACTTC. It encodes CASTSLGKPYEQYF.

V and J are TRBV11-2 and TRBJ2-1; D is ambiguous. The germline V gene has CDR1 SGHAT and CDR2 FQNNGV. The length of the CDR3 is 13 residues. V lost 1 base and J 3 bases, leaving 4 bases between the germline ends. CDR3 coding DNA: TGTGCCAGCAGCTTAGGAGTCTACAATGAGCAGTTCTTC. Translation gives CASSLGVYNEQFF.

The CDR3 nucleotides read TGTGCCACCAGCAGAGATTCGGGGGGCTTAGGGGTCGGCAATCAGCCCCAGCATTTT. It specifies CATSRDSGGLGVGNQPQHF. The rearrangement joins TRBV15 to TRBJ1-5; a weak D match, TRBD1 (6 bases). V dropped 0 bases and J dropped 2 bases, with 20 bases sitting between them. The CDR3 runs to 19 residues. CDR1 LNHNV and CDR2 YYDKDF come from the germline V gene (reference sequence).

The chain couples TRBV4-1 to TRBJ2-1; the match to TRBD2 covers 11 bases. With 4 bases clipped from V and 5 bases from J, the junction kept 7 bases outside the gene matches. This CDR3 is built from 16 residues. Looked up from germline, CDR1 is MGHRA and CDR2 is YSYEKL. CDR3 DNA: TGCGCCAGCAGCCCTCTAGCGGGAGGAAGGGACAATGAGCAGTTCTTC. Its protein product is CASSPLAGGRDNEQFF.

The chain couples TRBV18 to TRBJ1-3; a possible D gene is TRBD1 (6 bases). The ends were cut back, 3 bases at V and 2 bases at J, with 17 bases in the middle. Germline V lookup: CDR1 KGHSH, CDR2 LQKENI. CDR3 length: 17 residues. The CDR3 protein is CASSPSEGGSAGNTIYF. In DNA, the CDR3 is TGTGCCAGCTCACCGAGTGAGGGGGGAAGCGCTGGAAACACCATATATTTT.

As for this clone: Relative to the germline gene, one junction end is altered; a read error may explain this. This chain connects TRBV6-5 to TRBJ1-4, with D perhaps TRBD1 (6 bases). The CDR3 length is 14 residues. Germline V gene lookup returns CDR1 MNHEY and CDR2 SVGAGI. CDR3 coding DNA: TGTGCCAGCAGTAACAGGGAATCTAACGAAAAACTGTTTTTT. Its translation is CASSNRESNEKLFF.

The CDR3 is CASSESSSGGSYNEQFF. The CDR3 bases are TGCGCCAGCAGTGAGTCGTCTAGCGGGGGTTCCTACAATGAGCAGTTCTTC. This sequence joins TRBV10-1 and TRBJ2-1; 10 positions match TRBD2. Germline V CDR1 and CDR2: WNHNN, SYGVQD (reference sequence). Trimming cost V 0 bases and J 1 base; bases outside gene matches: 3. The CDR3 has 17 amino acids.

The CDR3 DNA follows: TGTGCCAGCAGCCAAGACATCGACAGCGATAGCAATCAGCCCCAGCATTTT. Protein: CASSQDIDSDSNQPQHF. The chain joins TRBV3-1 (or the pseudogene TRBV3-2) to TRBJ1-5, with a weak D call TRBD1 (5 bases). V was shortened by 0 bases and J by 0 bases, with 12 bases between the two germline ends. CDR3 length: 17 amino acids. CDR1 and CDR2 (germline): LGHDT, YNNKEL (reference sequence).

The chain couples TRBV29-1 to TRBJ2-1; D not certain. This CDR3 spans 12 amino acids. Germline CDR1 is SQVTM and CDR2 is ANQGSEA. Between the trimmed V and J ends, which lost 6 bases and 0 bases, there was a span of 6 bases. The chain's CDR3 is CSVALSYNEQFF. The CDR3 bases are TGCAGCGTGGCCCTCTCCTACAATGAGCAGTTCTTC.

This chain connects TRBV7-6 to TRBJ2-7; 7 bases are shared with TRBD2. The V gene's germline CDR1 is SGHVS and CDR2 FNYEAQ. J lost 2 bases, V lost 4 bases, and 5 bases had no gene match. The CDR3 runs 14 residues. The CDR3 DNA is TGTGCCAGCAGCTCTAGCGGAACTACCTACGAGCAGTACTTC. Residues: CASSSSGTTYEQYF.